This T cell receptor beta chain originates from a study of naive and memory T cell subsets (dated by TCRdb to 2016 to 2017). About the study as a whole: An open-source, UMI-based TCR alpha and beta sequencing pipeline was applied to sorted naive and memory peripheral blood T cell subsets. IgG serology results and the functional CMV T cell responses were in complete agreement. RNA was DNase-treated and reverse transcribed with TCR constant-region primers, mostly using SuperScript III.

This clonotype was seen a few times. Its antigen target is currently unknown. Per-base qualities were not stored, and no clone one base away is much larger. Overall study results and their limits: Single alpha or beta chain sequences, rather than paired alpha/beta receptors, were used to define clonotypes. A few larger clonotypes were present in naive repertoires, especially CD8 naive repertoires, and these clonotypes were possibly memory cells re-expressing CD45RA. The abundance of TCRs followed a power law with an exponent that differed between naive and memory subsets yet stayed consistent across the three individuals. In both CD4 and CD8 cells, going from naive through CM, EM and EMRA, the Gini index went up while Shannon and inverse Simpson diversity went down. No ground truth was available to validate the repertoire findings for the naive and memory subsets. RNA-based TCR counts may be influenced by expression changes linked to T cell activation and differentiation. Following error correction, more than 95% of naive TCR sequences occurred only once, which made naive abundance distributions much steeper than those of memory subsets.

Separate amplification of TCR alpha and beta chain libraries was performed from the second PCR step onward. The CMV status of each donor was determined by measuring IFNgamma production from CD4+ T cells after fresh PBMCs had been stimulated overnight with CMV viral lysate. CD4 T cells were positively selected using Miltenyi beads, after which CD8 T cells were positively selected from the CD4-negative fraction. Cells stained for CD3, CD4, CD8, CD45RA, CD27 and a live/dead dye were sorted on a BD Aria II into four subsets by CD45RA and CD27. Blood was obtained from three healthy volunteers, and the blood from each volunteer was fractionated into CD4 and CD8 T cells and subsequently into four differentiation subsets. Approximately 120 ml of peripheral blood was collected from each donor, and PBMC were isolated by Ficoll-Paque PLUS density-gradient centrifugation. After sorting, cells were lysed in RLT buffer, RNA was extracted using a Qiagen RNeasy kit, and the extracted RNA was stored at -80 degrees C.

CDR3 length: 14 amino acids, cysteine to phenylalanine. Only the CDR3 portion is preserved as DNA: 42 bases, with reading frame beginning at the first base. V sheds 0 bases and J sheds 5 bases, leaving 12 bases between their ends. For CDR1 and CDR2, the germline V gene (reference sequence) lists DFQATT and SNEGSKA. Receptors were amplified or captured by UMI-ligation and nested PCR. The beta constant-region primer consisted of an equimolar mixture of two oligonucleotides that together covered TRBC1 and TRBC2. The ligated cDNA went through four rounds of PCR with nested alpha and beta constant-region primers together with the SP2 primer. A single-stranded oligonucleotide containing the SP2 primer and a 12-nucleotide UMI was joined to the 3' end of the cDNA by T4 RNA ligase 1. The ligation reaction was incubated at 16°C for 20-24 hours. To avoid over-amplification, PCR2 was usually performed as a SYBR Green qPCR and halted once a predetermined threshold was reached. Agencourt AMPure XP magnetic beads were used for all purifications after the first. Library quantification was done by Qubit, followed by a TapeStation check on which the main peak was expected at around 650 bp. Pooled libraries were sequenced on an Illumina MiSeq with v2 2x251 paired-end kits, typically giving roughly 0.85-2.2 million reads per sample. Each sample library was pooled at roughly 4.1 nM, and about 5-8% PhiX was included to improve cluster recognition. From the authors' description of their analysis: Decombinator assigned V and J genes to Demultiplexor-processed FASTQ reads by tag matching, allowing a single base-pair mismatch. Collapsinator relied on UMIs to fix sequencing errors as well as frequency errors caused by PCR heterogeneity. CDR3Translator translated TCRs and extracted CDR3s from the conserved cysteine to the FGXG phenylalanine, flagging non-productive sequences. Gini, Shannon entropy and inverse Simpson indices were calculated on repertoires subsampled to equal numbers of UMI-defined TCRs. Clonotype abundance distributions were fitted to a power law by maximum likelihood within the linear range. When run on a single naive CD8 sample, MIGEC and the pipeline yielded similar UMI counts, similar unique TCR numbers and similar clonal distributions. In one analysis, naive TCRs that were also found in any memory subset of the same donor were excluded from the naive repertoire. The repertoires were searched for 7,322 CMV-associated CDR3 sequences that had been compiled from VDJdb and a published dataset. TCRdb trimmed public reads at Q25 via fastp, called clones via MiXCR and kept in-frame beta chains. All rows with the same CDR3 protein become a single entry with the most common DNA and genes. In this record, the V and J calls reflect TCRdb's handling and not the investigators' own analysis. The sample has more than 120,000 distinct CDR3 sequences on record, about 20% of them singletons. In total, the top ten clones hold about 0.57% of the sample.

The rearranged segments are TRBV20-1 and TRBJ2-3; TRBD1 could be the D gene, as 6 bases match. The clonotype comes from a human donor in good health. The sample consisted of naive CD8+ T cells from blood. Interpreted using the paper, the cell subset or site label stands for: naive T cells, CD45RA high CD27+. DNA sequence: TGCAGTGCTAGAGATAGGACAGACATAGATACGCAGTATTTT. This yields the protein CSARDRTDIDTQYF.